This T cell receptor (beta chain) is from a study of shared T cell receptors in the human thymus. Generated by immunoSEQ multiplex PCR, the TCRdb table keeps only in-frame clones and is missing some. The sample shows hundreds of thousands of clones, more than 75% of them seen only once. CDR3 length: 14 residues. The germline V gene encodes CDR1 MNHNS and CDR2 SASEGT. Germline trimming cut 10 bases from V and 8 bases from J; bases unmatched to any gene: 13. These data are also associated with another study on human thymus T cells. That paper notes: Resected material from corrective heart surgery provided the thymus tissue analysed. Gene usage for V and J segments appeared biased in thymic and blood repertoires. The related literature has documented a marked overlap of thymic repertoires among unrelated individuals.

The source is a boy less than two years old with a congenital heart defect. The sequencing sample was made of thymocytes. The V and J genes are TRBV6-1 and TRBJ2-1; TRBD2 matches 8 bases. The CDR3 loop is CATGRDGGGDEQFF. DNA for the CDR3: TGTGCCACCGGGAGGGACGGGGGAGGTGATGAGCAGTTCTTC.